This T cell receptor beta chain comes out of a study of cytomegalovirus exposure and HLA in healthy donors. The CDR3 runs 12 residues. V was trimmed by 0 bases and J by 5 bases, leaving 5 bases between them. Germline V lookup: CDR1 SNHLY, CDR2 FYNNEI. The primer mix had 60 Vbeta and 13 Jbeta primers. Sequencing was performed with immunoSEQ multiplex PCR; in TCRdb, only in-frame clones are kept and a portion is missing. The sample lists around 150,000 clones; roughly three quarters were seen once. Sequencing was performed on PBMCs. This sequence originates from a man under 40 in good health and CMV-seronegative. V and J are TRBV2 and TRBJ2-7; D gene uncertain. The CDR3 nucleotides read TGTGCCAGCAGTGAAGCAGAGGACGAGCAGTACTTC. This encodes CASSEAEDEQYF.